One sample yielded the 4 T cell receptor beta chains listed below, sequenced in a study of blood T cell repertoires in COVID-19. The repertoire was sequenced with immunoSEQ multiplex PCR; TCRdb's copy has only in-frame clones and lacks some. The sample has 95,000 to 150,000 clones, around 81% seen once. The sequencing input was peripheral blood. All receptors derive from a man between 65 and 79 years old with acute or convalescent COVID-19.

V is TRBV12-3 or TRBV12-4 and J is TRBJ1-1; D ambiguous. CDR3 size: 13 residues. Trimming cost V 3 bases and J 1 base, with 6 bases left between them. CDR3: CASSFAENTEAFF. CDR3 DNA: TGTGCCAGCAGTTTCGCAGAGAACACTGAAGCTTTCTTT.

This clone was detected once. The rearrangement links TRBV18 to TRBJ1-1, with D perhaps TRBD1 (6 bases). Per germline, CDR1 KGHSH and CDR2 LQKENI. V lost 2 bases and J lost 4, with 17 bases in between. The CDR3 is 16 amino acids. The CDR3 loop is CASSPSVGGAGTEAFF. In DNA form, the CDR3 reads TGTGCCAGCTCACCAAGCGTCGGGGGGGCGGGCACTGAAGCTTTCTTT.

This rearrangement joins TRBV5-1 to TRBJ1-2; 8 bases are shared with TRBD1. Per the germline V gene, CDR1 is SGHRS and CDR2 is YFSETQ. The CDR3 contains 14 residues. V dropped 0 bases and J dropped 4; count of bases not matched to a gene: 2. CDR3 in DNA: TGCGCCAGCAGCTTGGGGACAGGGCTCTATGGCTACACCTTC. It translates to CASSLGTGLYGYTF.

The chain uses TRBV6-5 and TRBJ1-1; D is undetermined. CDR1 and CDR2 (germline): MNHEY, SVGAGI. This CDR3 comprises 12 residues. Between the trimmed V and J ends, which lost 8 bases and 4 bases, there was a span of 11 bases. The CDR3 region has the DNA TGTGCCAGCTCTCCCGGTGGCACTGAAGCTTTCTTT. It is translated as CASSPGGTEAFF.